This TCR beta chain came from a study of response to subunit inactivated influenza vaccine. The sample holds a few counts of this clonotype. TCRdb re-called the RT-PCR reads through MiXCR, storing one row per CDR3 protein. The sample holds 430,000 or so distinct CDR3 sequences; approximately 11% are singletons and the top ten take 10% to 15%. The CDR3 spans 14 residues. V gave up 0 bases and J gave up 6 bases, with 11 bases separating them. The TCR originated in a man aged 50-59 years who received an inactivated influenza vaccine. V gene TRBV12-3 or TRBV12-4 combines with J gene TRBJ1-2; D might be TRBD1 (5 bases). The sample in question was PBMCs from blood, obtained 45 days after vaccination. The CDR3 bases are TGTGCCAGCAGTTTAGCCGAGAGGGGAAATGGCTACACCTTC. Encoded protein: CASSLAERGNGYTF.